Below are 27 T cell receptor beta chains sequenced from a single sample in a study of blood T cell repertoires in COVID-19. Assay: immunoSEQ multiplex PCR; the TCRdb copy retains only in-frame clones and omits some. The sample gives around 140,000 clones, around 90% of which show up once; 1.5% to 2% is in the top ten. Sequenced sample: peripheral blood. The receptors originated from a man between 65 and 85 years old with acute or convalescent COVID-19.

The V gene is TRBV6-2 or TRBV6-3, the J gene TRBJ1-2; 9 bases are a match to TRBD1. CDR1 is MNHEY, CDR2 SVGEGT, per germline. CDR3 length: 14 amino acids. The trim removed 6 bases at V and 6 bases at J, leaving 8 bases unmatched. CDR3 amino acids: CASSRTQGADGYTF. The CDR3 DNA reads as TGTGCCAGCAGCCGAACACAGGGGGCGGATGGCTACACCTTC.

The rearrangement uses TRBV7-2 and TRBJ1-6, with 7 bases lining up with TRBD1. CDR1 and CDR2 (germline): SGHTA, FQGNSA. The CDR3 spans 14 residues. J lost 6 bases, V lost 5 bases, and 4 bases had no gene match. The CDR3 nucleotides read TGTGCCAGCAGCACGAGGGGGCGTAATTCACCCCTCCACTTT. This sequence encodes CASSTRGRNSPLHF.

V gene TRBV14 combines with J gene TRBJ2-2; D is uncertain. The CDR3 has 14 amino acids. Germline CDR1 is SGHDN and CDR2 is FVKESK. V dropped 0 bases and J dropped 6 bases, with 8 bases sitting between them. The CDR3 coding sequence is TGTGCCAGCAGCCAAGAGTTGAGGTCCGGGGAGCTGTTTTTT. Translation: CASSQELRSGELFF.

The chain couples TRBV7-9 to TRBJ1-2; perhaps TRBD1 as D (5 bases). Germline values: CDR1 SEHNR, CDR2 FQNEAQ (reference sequence). This CDR3 spans 15 amino acids. V was cut by 1 base and J by 3 bases, with 12 bases left in between. CDR3 bases: TGTGCCAGCAGCTTAGAAGTGACGGGGGACTATGGCTACACCTTC. Amino acid sequence: CASSLEVTGDYGYTF.

This chain joins TRBV7-8 and TRBJ2-1; 8 nucleotides match TRBD2. This CDR3 spans 15 amino acids. Germline CDR1 SGHVS, CDR2 FQNEAQ. The trim removed 0 bases at V and 4 bases at J, leaving 2 bases unmatched. CDR3 nucleotides: TGTGCCAGCAGCTTAGCGGCGGGAGGATACAATGAGCAGTTCTTC. Its protein product is CASSLAAGGYNEQFF.

This clone showed up just a few times. The chain has TRBV27 and TRBJ2-5; TRBD1 agrees at 9 bases. This CDR3 contains 15 residues. Germline V lookup: CDR1 MNHEY, CDR2 SMNVEV (reference sequence). Trimming removed 10 bases from V and 6 bases from J; junction bases left unmatched: 15. The CDR3 here is CATNIQGAYNKTQYF. CDR3 coding DNA: TGTGCCACCAATATACAGGGGGCGTATAATAAGACCCAGTACTTC.

The chain links TRBV5-1 to TRBJ1-5, with 10 bases fitting TRBD1. Germline values: CDR1 SGHRS, CDR2 YFSETQ. CDR3 length equals 13 residues. V shed 4 bases and J 8 bases; nucleotides not matched to a gene: 3. The CDR3 protein is CASSPGTGEPQHF. The CDR3 coding sequence is TGCGCCAGCAGCCCCGGGACAGGGGAGCCCCAGCATTTT. The full variable domain, completed using reference TRBV5-1 and TRBJ1-5, is KAGVTQTPRYLIKTRGQQVTLSCSPISGHRSVSWYQQTPGQGLQFLFEYFSETQRNKGNFPGRFSGRQFSNSRSEMNVSTLELGDSALYLCASSPGTGEPQHFGDGTRLSIL.

The chain employs TRBV6-5 and TRBJ2-7; 8 bases align to TRBD1. Germline V gene data show CDR1 as MNHEY and CDR2 as SVGAGI. This CDR3 comprises 14 residues. Trimming at V came to 6 bases and at J to 7 bases, leaving 11 bases not matched to a gene. CDR3 sequence: CASRGGQGQREQYF. The CDR3 coding sequence is TGTGCCAGCAGGGGAGGACAGGGTCAGCGGGAGCAGTACTTC.

This chain links TRBV7-9 with TRBJ2-7; 8 bases fit TRBD1. V lost 1 base, J lost 7 bases, and 6 bases stayed unmatched. CDR1 and CDR2 (germline): SEHNR, FQNEAQ (reference sequence). The CDR3 is 14 amino acids. The CDR3 region has the DNA TGTGCCAGCAGCTTAGGAGGGACAGGAGGGGAGCAGTACTTC. As protein: CASSLGGTGGEQYF.

The chain recombines TRBV28 with TRBJ1-2; 11 bases fit TRBD1. The ends lost 7 bases at V and 7 bases at J; junction bases unmatched: 8. The germline V gene has CDR1 MDHEN and CDR2 SYDVKM. The CDR3 loop spans 14 amino acids. DNA of the CDR3: TGTGCCAGCATCCTTGGACAGGGGGCGGGTGGCTACACCTTC. This sequence encodes CASILGQGAGGYTF.

The J gene is TRBJ2-3, the V gene TRBV29-1; possible D gene TRBD2, 6 bases. Trimming cost V 8 bases and J 2 bases, with 17 bases left between them. This CDR3 spans 14 amino acids. CDR1 and CDR2 from the germline V gene are SQVTM and ANQGSEA. The CDR3 loop reads CSSGVAEFTDTQYF. In DNA, the CDR3 is TGCAGCTCTGGGGTAGCGGAGTTCACAGATACGCAGTATTTT.

This CDR3 is CASSNDSYGYTF. The CDR3 bases are TGCGCCAGCAGTAACGATAGCTATGGCTACACCTTC. The genes are TRBV23-1 and TRBJ1-2; D call uncertain. TRBV23-1 is annotated as an ORF whose role is uncertain. This CDR3 is built from 12 residues. The V and J ends lost 5 bases and 4 bases respectively, with 8 bases between them.

The chain employs TRBV7-3 and TRBJ2-1, with TRBD2 identical over 10 bases. After removal of 5 bases from V and 4 bases from J, the junction contained 5 bases not matched to a gene. Germline loops: CDR1 SGHTA, CDR2 FQGTGA. The CDR3 contains 15 residues. The CDR3 loop is CASSATSGTYNEQFF. CDR3 DNA: TGTGCCAGCAGCGCTACTAGCGGGACTTACAATGAGCAGTTCTTC.

Comment on this clone: Other DNA sequences in this sample translate to the same CDR3. J is TRBJ2-5 and V is TRBV6-5, with D hard to call. Per germline, CDR1 MNHEY and CDR2 SVGAGI. Deletions cut 8 bases from V and 3 bases from J, with 13 bases between. CDR3 length: 13 amino acids. CDR3 residues: CASSRVPKETQYF. DNA for the CDR3: TGTGCCAGCTCCCGGGTCCCGAAAGAGACCCAGTACTTC.

This sequence joins TRBV7-2 and TRBJ2-7; a weak D match, TRBD1 (6 bases). CDR3 length: 15 amino acids. Germline values: CDR1 SGHTA, CDR2 FQGNSA. Trimming pared 5 bases from V and 3 bases from J, leaving 17 bases between. The CDR3: CASSRTAGVVYEQYF. CDR3 nucleotides: TGTGCCAGCAGCCGTACCGCAGGGGTGGTCTACGAGCAGTACTTC.

V is TRBV5-1 and J is TRBJ1-5, with a possible D match to TRBD1 (6 bases). This CDR3 comprises 14 residues. Trimming stripped 2 bases from V and 5 bases from J, with 11 bases between. The germline V gene encodes CDR1 SGHRS and CDR2 YFSETQ. This chain's CDR3 is CASSLGGVDQPQHF. Here the CDR3 DNA reads TGCGCCAGCAGCTTAGGGGGGGTGGATCAGCCCCAGCATTTT.

The V gene is TRBV4-1, the J gene TRBJ1-5, with a weak D call TRBD1 (6 bases). Germline CDR1 and CDR2: MGHRA and YSYEKL. V lost 3 bases, J lost 3 bases, and 12 bases lay in between. This CDR3 spans 15 amino acids. The CDR3 coding sequence is TGCGCCAGCAGCCAGGGGGGGCAGTTCAATCAGCCCCAGCATTTT. This codes for CASSQGGQFNQPQHF.

The genes are TRBV24-1 and TRBJ1-3; TRBD1 matches at 9 bases. Germline CDR1 reads KGHDR; CDR2 reads SFDVKD. V shed 4 bases, J shed 4 bases, and the junction held 10 bases outside the gene matches. The CDR3 has 17 amino acids. The CDR3 region is CATSDPQGAFEGNTIYF. DNA for the CDR3: TGTGCCACCAGTGACCCACAGGGGGCCTTCGAAGGAAACACCATATATTTT.

The rearrangement joins TRBV11-2 to TRBJ1-1, with a weak D call TRBD1 (6 bases). The CDR3 consists of 14 residues. V was pared by 5 bases and J by 4 bases, with 14 bases between. CDR1 and CDR2 from the germline V gene are SGHAT and FQNNGV. CDR3 coding DNA: TGTGCCAGCAGCCTAGGGGGGGGGCCCACTGAAGCTTTCTTT. Encoded protein: CASSLGGGPTEAFF.

The chain combines TRBV11-1 with TRBJ2-2, with 9 bases that match TRBD2. The CDR3 has 15 residues. In germline, CDR1 is SGHAT, CDR2 FQDESV (reference sequence). Trimming removed 1 base from V and 5 bases from J; junction bases left unmatched: 2. CDR3 in amino acids: CASSLVAGATGELFF. CDR3 nucleotide sequence: TGTGCCAGCAGCTTAGTAGCGGGAGCAACCGGGGAGCTGTTTTTT.

V is TRBV5-1 and J is TRBJ1-3; weak D call: TRBD1 (5 bases). The ends were cut back, 4 bases at V and 4 bases at J, with 21 bases in the middle. The CDR3 has 17 amino acids. Germline lookup yields CDR1 SGHRS and CDR2 YFSETQ. This CDR3 reads CASSLATGSAGGNTIYF. Written as DNA, the CDR3 is TGCGCCAGCAGCCTAGCTACAGGTTCCGCGGGGGGAAACACCATATATTTT. Full variable domain (outside the CDR3, taken from reference TRBV5-1 and TRBJ1-3): KAGVTQTPRYLIKTRGQQVTLSCSPISGHRSVSWYQQTPGQGLQFLFEYFSETQRNKGNFPGRFSGRQFSNSRSEMNVSTLELGDSALYLCASSLATGSAGGNTIYFGEGSWLTVV.

This clone was detected once. The chain uses TRBV27 and TRBJ2-7, with TRBD1 as a possible D gene (5 bases). From germline, CDR1 is MNHEY and CDR2 SMNVEV (reference sequence). The CDR3 length is 14 residues. V lost 0 bases to trimming and J lost 2 bases, with 8 bases between them. For the CDR3, the DNA is TGTGCCAGCAGTTTATCGGCCAGGGCCTACGAGCAGTACTTC. It encodes CASSLSARAYEQYF.

The rearrangement links TRBV29-1 to TRBJ1-4; D is uncertain. CDR1 is SQVTM and CDR2 is ANQGSEA in the germline V gene. The CDR3 is made up of 11 amino acids. V shed 7 bases and J shed 13 bases, with 16 bases lying between them. CDR3 coding DNA: TGCAGCGCCCTTGGTCCCACTCGACTGTTTTTT. It codes for CSALGPTRLFF.

In this sample, this clone turned up once. The chain has TRBV11-2 and TRBJ2-5; no reliable D call. Germline V lookup: CDR1 SGHAT, CDR2 FQNNGV. This CDR3 spans 15 amino acids. V was pared by 0 bases and J by 5 bases, with 13 bases between. The CDR3 here is CASSLEMQVWETQYF. CDR3 in DNA: TGTGCCAGCAGCTTAGAGATGCAGGTATGGGAGACCCAGTACTTC.

The CDR3 region is CASRDRVPGATEAFF. The DNA for the CDR3 is TGTGCCAGCAGGGACAGGGTACCCGGGGCCACTGAAGCTTTCTTT. The chain recombines TRBV27 with TRBJ1-1; TRBD1 matches at 8 bases. CDR1 is MNHEY and CDR2 is SMNVEV in the germline V gene (reference sequence). V lost 6 bases to trimming and J lost 4 bases; unmatched junction nucleotides: 10. This CDR3 comprises 15 residues.

The chain is built from TRBV11-2 and TRBJ2-5, with 7 bases aligning to TRBD2. Trimming took 3 bases from V and 3 from J; bases not matched to a gene: 7. The germline V gene has CDR1 SGHAT and CDR2 FQNNGV. CDR3 length: 15 residues. In DNA form, the CDR3 reads TGTGCCAGCAGCTTCCAGGCTAGCGGCGAAGAGACCCAGTACTTC. Its translation is CASSFQASGEETQYF.

The V and J genes are TRBV29-1 and TRBJ2-2, with D possibly TRBD2 on 6 matching bases. The CDR3 contains 13 residues. Trimming stripped 6 bases from V and 3 bases from J, with 11 bases between. CDR1 and CDR2 from the germline V gene are SQVTM and ANQGSEA. The CDR3 DNA follows: TGCAGCGTAGGGGACTCCTACACCGGGGAGCTGTTTTTT. It translates to CSVGDSYTGELFF.